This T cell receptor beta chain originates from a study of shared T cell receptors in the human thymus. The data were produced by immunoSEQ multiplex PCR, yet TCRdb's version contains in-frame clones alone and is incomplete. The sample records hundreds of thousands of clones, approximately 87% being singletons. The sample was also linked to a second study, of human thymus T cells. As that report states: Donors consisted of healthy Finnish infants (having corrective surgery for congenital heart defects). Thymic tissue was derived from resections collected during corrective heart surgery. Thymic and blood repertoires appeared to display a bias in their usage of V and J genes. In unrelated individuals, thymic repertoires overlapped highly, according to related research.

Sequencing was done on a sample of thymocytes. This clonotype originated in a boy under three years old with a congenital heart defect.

The CDR3 DNA reads TGTGCCACCAGCAGGGCCGGGACTAGCAAAACCACCGGGGAGCTGTTTTTT. Translating gives CATSRAGTSKTTGELFF. The chain joins TRBV15 to TRBJ2-2, with 9 bases lining up with TRBD2. The CDR3 runs 17 residues. The V gene end was trimmed by 3 bases and the J gene end by 4 bases; junction bases not matched to a gene: 9. Germline assignment: CDR1 LNHNV and CDR2 YYDKDF (reference sequence). The full variable domain, with the rest looked up from reference TRBV15 and TRBJ2-2, is DAMVIQNPRYQVTQFGKPVTLSCSQTLNHNVMYWYQQKSSQAPKLLFHYYDKDFNNEADTPDNFQSRRPNTSFCFLDIRSPGLGDTAMYLCATSRAGTSKTTGELFFGEGSRLTVL.